A selection of T cell receptor beta chains follows, all from one sample in a study of glioma-infiltrating T cells. A single record per CDR3 protein comes from TCRdb applying MiXCR to the multiplex PCR reads. The sample contains around 190,000 distinct CDR3 sequences, around 40% of which appear only once. The sequenced sample consisted of glioma tissue, nonneoplastic brain tissue, or PBMCs (not recorded which). The receptors were gathered from a human donor with low-grade glioma or glioblastoma, undergoing nonglioma brain surgery, or in good health (not recorded which). CDR3s include the opening cysteine and the closing phenylalanine or tryptophan. Each record gives: V gene, J gene, clone size, CDR3 length, D gene, CDR3 DNA, CDR3 protein. The D gene is left open where the match is weak. Some rows mark clone size as missing; the rest say once, few, many or name a class of expanded clone.

TRBV5-5	TRBJ1-4	NA	15	NA	TGTGCCAGCAGCGTTGGGGGGGGGATTCATGAAAAACTGTTTTTT	CASSVGGGIHEKLFF
TRBV6-1	TRBJ2-7	many	14	TRBD2	TGTGCCAGCAGTAGGACTAGCGGGGTCTACGAGCAGTACTTC	CASSRTSGVYEQYF
TRBV7-9	TRBJ2-1	NA	18	TRBD1	TGTGCCAGCAGCTTGGGTCCGGGACAGGGGTCCTATGGAGATGAGCAGTTCTTC	CASSLGPGQGSYGDEQFF
TRBV12-3/TRBV12-4	TRBJ1-1	NA	14	NA	TGTGCCAGCACGGATGTGGCTTTGGGCACTGAAGCTTTCTTT	CASTDVALGTEAFF
TRBV29-1	TRBJ2-1	NA	16	TRBD1	TGCAGCGTTGACCTCCCCGGGACAGGGGCTCCCGATGAGCAGTTCTTC	CSVDLPGTGAPDEQFF
TRBV6-2/TRBV6-3	TRBJ2-5	NA	15	TRBD1	TGTGCCGGGAGTTACTGGGGGACAGCCCAAGAGACCCAGTACTTC	CAGSYWGTAQETQYF
TRBV18	TRBJ2-7	NA	14	TRBD1	TGTGCCAGCTCACCGACGGGACAGCCCTACGAGCAGTACTTC	CASSPTGQPYEQYF
TRBV28	TRBJ1-5	NA	14	TRBD1	TGTGCCGGTCTCCGGGACAGAGTCAATCAGCACCAGCATTTT	CAGLRDRVNQHQHF
TRBV5-6	TRBJ2-7	few	13	NA	TGTGCCAGCAGCTTTACATCTCCTTACGAGCAGTACTTC	CASSFTSPYEQYF
TRBV24-1	TRBJ2-5	NA	12	TRBD1	TGTGCCACCAGTGAAACCGACAGGGGCCAGTACTTC	CATSETDRGQYF
TRBV20-1	TRBJ2-6	NA	14	NA	TGCAGTGCTAGACCATCCTCGGGGGCCAACATCCTGACTTTC	CSARPSSGANILTF
TRBV6-1	TRBJ2-7	many	15	NA	TGTGCCAGCAGTTACGAAGCGCTGAGCTCCTACGAGCAGTACTTC	CASSYEALSSYEQYF
TRBV2	TRBJ2-7	NA	14	TRBD1	TGTGCCAGCAGCCGGGACAGGAGGACCTACGAGCAGTACTTC	CASSRDRRTYEQYF
TRBV28	TRBJ1-4	many	15	NA	TGTGCCAGCTCCCCCAATGAGGCAACTAATGAAAAACTGTTTTTT	CASSPNEATNEKLFF
TRBV6-5	TRBJ2-1	NA	15	NA	TGTGCCAGCAGTGAACTGGCTGGAGGGCCCCATGAGCAGTTCTTC	CASSELAGGPHEQFF
TRBV28	TRBJ2-3	many	14	TRBD1	TGTGCCAGCAGGAATACAGGGGTTCAAGATACGCAGTATTTT	CASRNTGVQDTQYF
TRBV2	TRBJ1-1	many	15	NA	TGTGCCAGCAGTGAGGGCGGTACTATGAACACTGAAGCTTTCTTT	CASSEGGTMNTEAFF
TRBV18	TRBJ2-1	many	13	TRBD2	TGTGCCAGCTCACCAGCGGGGGGGAATGAGCAGTTCTTC	CASSPAGGNEQFF
TRBV5-1	TRBJ2-3	NA	16	TRBD2	TGCGCCAGCAGCTCTTCCCCTACTAGCGGCACAGATACGCAGTATTTT	CASSSSPTSGTDTQYF
TRBV2	TRBJ2-3	NA	16	TRBD1	TGTGCCAGCAGTCAATACGGACAGGGAATCACAGATACGCAGTATTTT	CASSQYGQGITDTQYF
TRBV7-2	TRBJ2-3	many	15	TRBD2	TGTGCCAGCAGCCCCCCGGGACTAGCTCCAGATACGCAGTATTTT	CASSPPGLAPDTQYF
TRBV12-3/TRBV12-4	TRBJ1-1	NA	12	NA	TGTGACAGCCGCCGTGGTGGCGCTGAAGCTTTCTTT	CDSRRGGAEAFF
TRBV6-1	TRBJ2-1	many	14	NA	TGTGCCAGCAGTCCCCAGGTATTCTACAATGAGCAGTTCTTC	CASSPQVFYNEQFF
TRBV7-6	TRBJ2-3	many	15	TRBD2	TGTGCCAGCAGCTTCGCGGGAGGGCCGGGAGATACGCAGTATTTT	CASSFAGGPGDTQYF
TRBV6-6	TRBJ2-7	NA	13	NA	TGTGCCAGCAGTGGACTAGGGGGGCACGAGCAGTACTTC	CASSGLGGHEQYF
TRBV4-1	TRBJ2-5	NA	13	NA	TGCGCCAGCAGTCCGGTCCAACAAGAGACCCAGTACTTC	CASSPVQQETQYF
TRBV7-9	TRBJ2-1	many	14	NA	TGTGCCAGCAGCTGGGGCAGGGATTACAATGAGCAGTTCTTC	CASSWGRDYNEQFF
TRBV12-3/TRBV12-4	TRBJ2-3	NA	14	TRBD1	TGTGCCAGCAGTTTCGGCAGGGGGCCGGATACGCAGTATTTT	CASSFGRGPDTQYF
TRBV7-2	TRBJ1-1	NA	15	NA	TGTGCCAGCAGCACCGCATCTTTGGGGGGCACTGAAGCTTTCTTT	CASSTASLGGTEAFF
TRBV28	TRBJ2-1	NA	16	TRBD2	TGTGCCAGTAGTATTAATCGCGGGAGCTCCTACAATGAGAAGTTCTTC	CASSINRGSSYNEKFF
TRBV4-2	TRBJ2-7	few	14	TRBD2	TGTGCCAGCAGCCAAGTTAGCGGGAGCTACGAGCAGTACTTC	CASSQVSGSYEQYF